The T cell receptor (beta chain) described here comes from a study of lymphopenia after photon versus proton radiotherapy (dated by TCRdb to between 2018 and 2021). As for the study more broadly: Photon and proton radiation therapy were compared by the study for their immunological effects in patients with gastrointestinal tumors who developed high-grade lymphopenia. A cohort of about 22 patients with gastrointestinal tumors who received either photon or proton therapy and subsequently developed lymphopenia was included. The study aimed to characterize how the two radiation modalities differ in their impact on the immune system. Broad study findings and their caveats: Relative stability during treatment was observed in proton-treated patients, whereas loss of naive T cells and TCR diversity and gain of effector/memory populations were observed in photon-treated patients. After the lymphocyte count nadir, oligoclonal expansion, especially of CD8+ Temra cells, was observed in photon-treated repertoires, and the drop in diversity was driven by this expansion. Across the cohort, among patients who died, a greater drop in TCR diversity after the nadir was inversely correlated with overall survival time. The survival association was assessed only in patients who died, and the authors presented better survival with proton therapy as a possibility rather than a demonstrated result.

Comments on this clone: No cognate antigen has been identified for it. The input lacks base qualities; no much larger clone sits a single base away.

Library prep was done by the immunoSEQ multiplex PCR assay. T cell repertoires were profiled with deep sequencing of rearranged TCR beta loci together with multiparametric flow cytometry. TCRdb re-hosts the immuneACCESS table, in-frame sequences only. Its copies lack some clones; in the studies checked, an unresolved V gene accounts for under half of them, and the cause for the rest is not known. This sample comprises about 70,000 clones, 85% to 95% of them detected only once. The top ten clonotypes cover over 2% of the sample. From the cysteine through the phenylalanine, the CDR3 covers 12 amino acids. CDR3 DNA is the only sequence kept; it has 36 bases, read in frame from the first base. In the germline V gene (reference sequence), CDR1 corresponds to SGHNT and CDR2 to YYREEE. Relative to germline, V is 3 bases shorter and J is 4 bases shorter, with 5 bases between their ends.

The sequence links TRBV5-4 to TRBJ2-1; no D gene can be assigned with confidence. This TCR was recovered from a woman aged 40 to 50 with cholangiocarcinoma. The sample was peripheral blood, taken from a patient treated with photon-based radiotherapy. The CDR3 protein is CASSSNYNEQFF. The DNA sequence is TGTGCCAGCAGCTCTAATTACAATGAGCAGTTCTTC. This CDR3, with the reference TRBV5-4 and TRBJ2-1 proteins standing in past its ends, gives the full variable domain ETGVTQSPTHLIKTRGQQVTLRCSSQSGHNTVSWYQQALGQGPQFIFQYYREEENGRGNFPPRFSGLQFPNYSSELNVNALELDDSALYLCASSSNYNEQFFGPGTRLTVL.